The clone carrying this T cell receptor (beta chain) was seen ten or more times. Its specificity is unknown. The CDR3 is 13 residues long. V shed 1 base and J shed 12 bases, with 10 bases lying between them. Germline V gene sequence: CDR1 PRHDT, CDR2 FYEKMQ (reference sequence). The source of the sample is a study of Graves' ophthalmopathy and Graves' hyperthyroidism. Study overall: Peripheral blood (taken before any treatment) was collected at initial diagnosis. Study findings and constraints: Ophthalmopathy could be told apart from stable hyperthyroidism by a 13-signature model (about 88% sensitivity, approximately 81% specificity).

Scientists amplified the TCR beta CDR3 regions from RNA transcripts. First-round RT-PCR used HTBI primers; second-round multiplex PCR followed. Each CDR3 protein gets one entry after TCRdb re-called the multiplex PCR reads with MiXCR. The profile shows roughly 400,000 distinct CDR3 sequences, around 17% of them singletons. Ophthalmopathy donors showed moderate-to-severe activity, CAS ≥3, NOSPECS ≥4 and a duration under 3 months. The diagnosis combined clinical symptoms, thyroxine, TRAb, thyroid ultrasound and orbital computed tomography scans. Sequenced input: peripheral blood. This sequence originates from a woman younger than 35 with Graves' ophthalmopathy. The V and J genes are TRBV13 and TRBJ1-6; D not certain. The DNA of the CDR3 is TGTGCCAGCAGCTTAGAGCAGACGGAACCCCTCCACTTT. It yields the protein CASSLEQTEPLHF.